The 31 T cell receptor beta chains in this list originate from one sample, sequenced in a study of identical twins. TCRdb used MiXCR to reprocess the 5' RACE reads, holding one entry per CDR3 protein. The table has roughly 770,000 distinct CDR3 sequences, about 20% seen once. In addition, the sample was reused for a study of T cells expressing NK-cell markers.

Sequencing was carried out using PBMCs. These receptors all stem from a woman under 30 in good health.

The V gene is TRBV7-9, the J gene TRBJ2-2; D might be TRBD2 (5 bases). Per germline, CDR1 SEHNR and CDR2 FQNEAQ (reference sequence). The CDR3 is 14 amino acids. V dropped 5 bases and J dropped 5 bases, with 12 bases sitting between them. This CDR3 reads CASSPLRRTGELFF. The CDR3, as DNA: TGTGCCAGCAGCCCCCTCCGGAGGACCGGGGAGCTGTTTTTT.

This sequence joins TRBV5-1 and TRBJ2-5; TRBD1 aligns across 7 bases. V gave up 4 bases and J gave up 5 bases; unmatched junction bases: 5. Germline values: CDR1 SGHRS, CDR2 YFSETQ. This CDR3 spans 13 amino acids. In nucleotides, the CDR3 is TGCGCCAGCAGCGTTAGGGGGCAGGAGACCCAGTACTTC. Amino acid sequence: CASSVRGQETQYF. The full variable domain, with the rest looked up from reference TRBV5-1 and TRBJ2-5, is KAGVTQTPRYLIKTRGQQVTLSCSPISGHRSVSWYQQTPGQGLQFLFEYFSETQRNKGNFPGRFSGRQFSNSRSEMNVSTLELGDSALYLCASSVRGQETQYFGPGTRLLVL.

The chain has TRBV20-1 and TRBJ2-7; D possibly matches TRBD1 or TRBD2 (6 bases each). V was clipped by 6 bases and J by 4 bases, with 13 bases between them. The CDR3 is made up of 12 amino acids. CDR1 is DFQATT and CDR2 is SNEGSKA in the germline V gene (reference sequence). The CDR3 nucleotides read TGCAGTGCCGGAGGGGGGAGGTACGAGCAGTACTTC. Protein: CSAGGGRYEQYF.

This clonotype has at least ten counts. This chain uses TRBV12-3 or TRBV12-4 with TRBJ1-1, with D unresolved. Trimming took 2 bases from V and 0 from J, leaving 4 bases between them. The CDR3 totals 13 residues. CDR3 sequence: CASSLYLNTEAFF. CDR3 DNA sequence: TGTGCCAGCAGTTTATACCTGAACACTGAAGCTTTCTTT.

The gene calls are TRBV15 and TRBJ2-7, with 7 nucleotides matching TRBD1. The CDR3 contains 14 residues. Trimming removed 2 bases from V and 3 bases from J; junction bases left unmatched: 4. The germline V gene encodes CDR1 LNHNV and CDR2 YYDKDF (reference sequence). The CDR3 DNA reads TGTGCCACCAGCAGAAGAGGGGGCGACTACGAGCAGTACTTC. It codes for CATSRRGGDYEQYF.

This clonotype was seen only a few times. CDR3: CASSTLTSTSNEQFF. In DNA form, the CDR3 reads TGCGCCAGCTCTACCCTAACGAGTACCTCTAATGAGCAGTTCTTC. This chain joins TRBV5-1 and TRBJ2-1; D call uncertain. CDR3 length: 15 residues. Looked up from germline, CDR1 is SGHRS and CDR2 is YFSETQ. Trimming pared 7 bases from V and 7 bases from J, leaving 21 bases between.

The chain uses TRBV20-1 and TRBJ1-5, with D perhaps matching TRBD1 (5 bases). The germline gives CDR1 DFQATT, CDR2 SNEGSKA (reference sequence). The V end was cut by 1 base, the J end by 3 bases, with 10 bases between. The CDR3 loop spans 14 amino acids. The CDR3 sequence: CSARVEGFNQPQHF. CDR3 sequence (DNA): TGCAGTGCTAGAGTTGAGGGGTTCAATCAGCCCCAGCATTTT.

At least ten counts were recorded for this clonotype. The gene calls are TRBV12-3 or TRBV12-4 and TRBJ1-2; D is unresolved. The CDR3 runs to 12 residues. V was pared by 2 bases and J by 7 bases, with 8 bases between. This chain's CDR3 is CASSLTASGYTF. CDR3 nucleotides: TGTGCCAGCAGTTTAACAGCATCTGGCTACACCTTC.

V usage is TRBV12-3 or TRBV12-4 and J usage is TRBJ2-5; D possibly corresponds to TRBD1 (5 bases). Trimming pared 7 bases from V and 5 bases from J, leaving 17 bases between. CDR3 length equals 14 residues. DNA for the CDR3: TGTGCCAGCACTACAGGTCAGGGCAAGGAGACCCAGTACTTC. Protein: CASTTGQGKETQYF.

In this sample, this clonotype turned up many times. J is TRBJ1-6 and V is TRBV12-3 or TRBV12-4; TRBD1 matches at 10 bases. The length of the CDR3 is 14 residues. V gave up 8 bases and J gave up 8 bases; unmatched junction bases: 6. The CDR3 loop is CASRRTGGYSPLHF. The CDR3 coding sequence is TGTGCCAGCCGCCGGACAGGGGGTTATTCACCCCTCCACTTT.

In its sample, this clonotype was seen a few times. CDR3 sequence reads: CASSPQTGGYGYTF. CDR3 nucleotides: TGTGCCAGCTCACCCCAGACAGGGGGCTATGGCTACACCTTC. The J gene is TRBJ1-2, the V gene TRBV18, with TRBD1 matching over 9 bases. The ends lost 3 bases at V and 4 bases at J; junction bases unmatched: 3. Germline-derived CDR1 and CDR2 are KGHSH and LQKENI. This CDR3 comprises 14 residues. Full variable domain (missing parts from reference TRBV18 and TRBJ1-2): NAGVMQNPRHLVRRRGQEARLRCSPMKGHSHVYWYRQLPEEGLKFMVYLQKENIIDESGMPKERFSAEFPKEGPSILRIQQVVRGDSAAYFCASSPQTGGYGYTFGSGTRLTVV.

The rearrangement links TRBV5-6 to TRBJ2-7; the match to TRBD1 covers 7 bases. Germline V gene lookup returns CDR1 SGHDT and CDR2 YYEEEE. The CDR3 extends over 14 amino acids. J gave up 4 bases and V 3 bases, and 7 bases lay outside the gene matches. The DNA of the CDR3 is TGTGCCAGCAGCTATGGACAGGATTTGTACGAGCAGTACTTC. It encodes CASSYGQDLYEQYF.

This clonotype was detected a few times. The V call is TRBV7-9, the J call TRBJ2-3, with TRBD2 identical over 7 bases. V lost 5 bases to trimming and J lost 2 bases; unmatched junction nucleotides: 10. The CDR3 loop spans 16 amino acids. Germline V gives CDR1 SEHNR, CDR2 FQNEAQ (reference sequence). As DNA, the CDR3 is TGTGCCAGCAGCCTCCGGGCGGGGGTGTCCACAGATACGCAGTATTTT. The encoded protein is CASSLRAGVSTDTQYF.

This clonotype appeared many times. The chain employs TRBV9 and TRBJ2-5; 11 bases are a match to TRBD2. The CDR3 sequence is 15 residues long. CDR1 and CDR2 from the germline V gene are SGDLS and YYNGEE. The V and J ends lost 4 bases and 2 bases, in that order; junction bases with no gene match: 4. CDR3 amino acids: CASSLAGGSQETQYF. For the CDR3, the DNA is TGTGCCAGCAGCTTAGCGGGAGGGAGTCAAGAGACCCAGTACTTC.

This clonotype was picked up a small number of times. The chain couples TRBV10-3 to TRBJ2-7; the D gene is possibly TRBD2 (5 bases). This CDR3 is built from 15 residues. The ends were cut back, 4 bases at V and 6 bases at J, with 19 bases in the middle. Germline V gene lookup returns CDR1 ENHRY and CDR2 SYGVKD. CDR3 sequence reads: CAISGPSGLPSEQYF. Here the CDR3 DNA reads TGTGCCATCAGTGGACCCAGCGGTCTGCCCTCCGAGCAGTACTTC.

The genes are TRBV9 and TRBJ2-7; D perhaps matches TRBD2 (6 bases). Germline CDR1 SGDLS, CDR2 YYNGEE. This CDR3 region has 14 residues. Trimming cost V 4 bases and J 5 bases, with 16 bases left between them. CDR3 bases: TGTGCCAGCAGCCCTCCCGGGGGTCGGCACGAGCAGTACTTC. It codes for CASSPPGGRHEQYF. Using reference TRBV9 and TRBJ2-7 for the parts outside the CDR3, the full variable domain is DSGVTQTPKHLITATGQRVTLRCSPRSGDLSVYWYQQSLDQGLQFLIQYYNGEERAKGNILERFSAQQFPDLHSELNLSSLELGDSALYFCASSPPGGRHEQYFGPGTRLTVT.

This sequence joins TRBV12-3 or TRBV12-4 and TRBJ1-1; TRBD1 is a possible D gene (6 bases). This CDR3 spans 14 amino acids. Trimming cost V 0 bases and J 10 bases, with 15 bases left between them. The CDR3 DNA reads as TGTGCCAGCAGTTTAGCGCGGGGGCCCCGGCCAGCTTTCTTT. This encodes CASSLARGPRPAFF.

This clonotype was seen more than once but under ten times. CDR3 sequence reads: CAEGTTEAFF. The CDR3 coding sequence is TGCGCCGAAGGCACGACTGAAGCTTTCTTT. The chain combines TRBV5-1 with TRBJ1-1; no firm D call. V gave up 10 bases and J gave up 5 bases, with 9 bases separating them. The CDR3 is 10 amino acids. Germline V gene data show CDR1 as SGHRS and CDR2 as YFSETQ.

The V call is TRBV7-9, the J call TRBJ2-4; maybe TRBD1 (5 bases). Trimming cost V 5 bases and J 12 bases, with 11 bases left between them. The V gene's germline CDR1 is SEHNR and CDR2 FQNEAQ (reference sequence). CDR3 length: 11 amino acids. CDR3 sequence reads: CASSLGVDQYF. In nucleotides, the CDR3 is TGTGCCAGCAGCCTAGGGGTCGATCAGTACTTC.

Only a few counts were recorded for this clonotype. The V and J genes are TRBV27 and TRBJ2-1; either TRBD1 or TRBD2 may supply D (5 bases each). Germline CDR1 is MNHEY and CDR2 is SMNVEV (reference sequence). Deletions cut 8 bases from V and 7 bases from J, with 12 bases between. This CDR3 spans 12 amino acids. The CDR3 is CASLGRGNEQFF. The CDR3 DNA follows: TGTGCCAGCCTGGGGCGAGGGAATGAGCAGTTCTTC.

The chain has TRBV6-5 and TRBJ2-2; D call uncertain. CDR3 length: 13 amino acids. Germline CDR1 is MNHEY and CDR2 is SVGAGI. The germline V and J ends were trimmed by 2 bases and 8 bases, with 9 bases remaining between them. The CDR3 is CASSYQPLGELFF. The CDR3 DNA is TGTGCCAGCAGTTACCAACCCCTGGGGGAGCTGTTTTTT.

This clonotype was observed at least ten times. The rearrangement joins TRBV5-1 to TRBJ2-1; 11 positions match TRBD2. Germline loops: CDR1 SGHRS, CDR2 YFSETQ. The junction had 4 bases not matched to a gene; V was cut back by 2 bases and J by 6 bases. The CDR3 sequence is 15 residues long. CDR3 in amino acids: CASSFRTSGSNEQFF. In nucleotides, the CDR3 is TGCGCCAGCAGCTTTAGGACTAGCGGGTCCAATGAGCAGTTCTTC. Looking up the rest from reference TRBV5-1 and TRBJ2-1 gives the full variable domain: KAGVTQTPRYLIKTRGQQVTLSCSPISGHRSVSWYQQTPGQGLQFLFEYFSETQRNKGNFPGRFSGRQFSNSRSEMNVSTLELGDSALYLCASSFRTSGSNEQFFGPGTRLTVL.

This chain joins TRBV5-1 and TRBJ2-1; D remains ambiguous. The CDR3 sequence is 16 residues long. The V end was cut by 7 bases, the J end by 1 base, with 18 bases between. Germline V gene sequence: CDR1 SGHRS, CDR2 YFSETQ. The CDR3: CASRQHPDGSYNEQFF. The CDR3, as DNA: TGCGCCAGCCGACAACACCCCGATGGGTCCTACAATGAGCAGTTCTTC. Together with reference TRBV5-1 and TRBJ2-1, the CDR3 gives the full variable domain: KAGVTQTPRYLIKTRGQQVTLSCSPISGHRSVSWYQQTPGQGLQFLFEYFSETQRNKGNFPGRFSGRQFSNSRSEMNVSTLELGDSALYLCASRQHPDGSYNEQFFGPGTRLTVL.

The chain is built from TRBV29-1 and TRBJ2-7; perhaps D is TRBD1 or TRBD2 (5 bases each). Trimming cost V 8 bases and J 5 bases, with 19 bases left between them. Germline V gene sequence: CDR1 SQVTM, CDR2 ANQGSEA. This CDR3 is 13 amino acids long. The CDR3 region has the DNA TGCAGCACCCGGGACCTTTCGAGCCACGAGCAGTACTTC. Translated, it gives CSTRDLSSHEQYF.

The chain employs TRBV6-1 and TRBJ2-4, with D possibly being TRBD1 or TRBD2 (5 bases each). V lost 2 bases and J 7 bases, leaving 15 bases between the germline ends. Germline loops: CDR1 MNHNS, CDR2 SASEGT. The CDR3 contains 15 residues. CDR3 in DNA: TGTGCCAGCAGTGAACAGGGAGTAATGGGGAACATTCAGTACTTC. Protein: CASSEQGVMGNIQYF.

The CDR3 is CASQWNTEAFF. In DNA form, the CDR3 reads TGTGCCAGCCAGTGGAACACTGAAGCTTTCTTT. This chain joins TRBV19 and TRBJ1-1; D is unresolved. Germline-derived CDR1 and CDR2 are LNHDA and SQIVND (reference sequence). The CDR3 consists of 11 residues. Trimming took off 9 bases at V and 1 base at J, with 6 bases between the two ends.

The sample holds many counts of this clonotype. The chain combines TRBV6-5 with TRBJ2-7, with D unclear. V shed 3 bases and J shed 4 bases, with 22 bases lying between them. The CDR3 runs to 17 residues. In germline, CDR1 is MNHEY, CDR2 SVGAGI. CDR3 sequence reads: CASSYGQSRADGYEQYF. DNA for the CDR3: TGTGCCAGCAGTTATGGTCAAAGTCGGGCGGACGGATACGAGCAGTACTTC.

This clonotype was seen many times. The genes are TRBV12-3 or TRBV12-4 and TRBJ1-2, with D possibly being TRBD1 (5 bases). Trimming cost V 0 bases and J 2 bases, with 10 bases left between them. This CDR3 comprises 15 residues. CDR3 sequence (DNA): TGTGCCAGCAGTTTAGCGATAGGGGACAACTATGGCTACACCTTC. Encoded protein: CASSLAIGDNYGYTF.

The chain carries TRBV6-2 or TRBV6-3 and TRBJ2-5; no clear D gene. From germline, CDR1 is MNHEY and CDR2 SVGEGT. The CDR3 loop spans 14 amino acids. V was cut by 2 bases and J by 4 bases, with 11 bases left in between. The CDR3 nucleotides are TGTGCCAGCAGTTACGGAAGGTTCGGAGAGACCCAGTACTTC. It codes for CASSYGRFGETQYF.

This chain joins TRBV2 and TRBJ2-7; 11 positions match TRBD2. CDR3 length equals 14 residues. V shed 8 bases, J shed 1 base, and the junction held 4 bases outside the gene matches. Germline CDR1 is SNHLY and CDR2 is FYNNEI. This CDR3 reads CASFLAGGSYEQYF. In nucleotides, the CDR3 is TGTGCCAGCTTTCTAGCGGGAGGTTCCTACGAGCAGTACTTC.

V and J are TRBV6-2 or TRBV6-3 and TRBJ2-7, with 8 bases aligning to TRBD2. Per the germline V gene, CDR1 is MNHEY and CDR2 is SVGEGT. This CDR3 spans 15 amino acids. V trimming: 4 bases; J trimming: 7 bases; junction bases outside the gene matches: 12. This CDR3 is CASSSPGRASLEQYF. The CDR3 coding sequence is TGTGCCAGCAGTTCACCCGGGAGGGCCTCTTTAGAGCAGTACTTC.